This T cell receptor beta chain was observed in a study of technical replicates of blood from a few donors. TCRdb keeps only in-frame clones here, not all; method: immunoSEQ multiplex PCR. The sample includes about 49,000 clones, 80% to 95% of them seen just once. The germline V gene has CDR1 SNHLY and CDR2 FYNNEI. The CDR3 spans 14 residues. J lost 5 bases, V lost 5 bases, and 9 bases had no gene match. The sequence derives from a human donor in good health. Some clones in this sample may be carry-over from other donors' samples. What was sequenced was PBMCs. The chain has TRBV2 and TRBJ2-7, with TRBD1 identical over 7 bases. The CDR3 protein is CASSRLDRSDEQYF. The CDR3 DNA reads TGTGCCAGCAGTCGCCTGGACAGGTCCGACGAGCAGTACTTC.